Listed below are T cell receptor beta chains from one sample, sequenced in a study of cytomegalovirus exposure and HLA in healthy donors. Sequencing used immunoSEQ multiplex PCR; TCRdb keeps in-frame clones, though not all of them. The data hold 150,000 to 200,000 clones, with approximately 72% observed a single time. The sample consisted of PBMCs. The origin of the receptors is a man in his forties in good health and CMV-seropositive. Both conserved end residues are part of each CDR3. A D gene is named only where the DNA matches it firmly. Where a row states a size, it is once, few, many or the class of an expanded clone; other rows omit it.

clone_size	d_call	v_call	cdr3_length	j_call	cdr3_aa	cdr3_nt
few	TRBD1	TRBV5-1	19	TRBJ1-3	CASSSRTGANSMGGNTIYF	TGCGCCAGCAGCTCTCGGACAGGGGCAAACTCGATGGGTGGAAACACCATATATTTT
few	TRBD1	TRBV6-5	14	TRBJ1-1	CASSVTGGQGEAFF	TGTGCCAGCAGTGTCACAGGGGGCCAAGGTGAAGCTTTCTTT
few	TRBD1	TRBV10-3	16	TRBJ1-6	CAIRTGADSYNSPLHF	TGTGCCATCCGTACAGGGGCCGACTCCTATAATTCACCCCTCCACTTT
few	NA	TRBV5-4	13	TRBJ2-3	CASRGLYTDTQYF	TGTGCCAGCAGAGGACTCTACACAGATACGCAGTATTTT
NA	NA	TRBV4-1	16	TRBJ1-4	CASSQEGGRPYEKLFF	TGCGCCAGCAGCCAAGAGGGTGGGCGCCCTTATGAAAAACTGTTTTTT
NA	NA	TRBV19	15	TRBJ2-3	CASSKQGEATHTQYF	TGTGCCAGTAGTAAACAGGGAGAGGCCACCCATACGCAGTATTTT
NA	NA	TRBV6-5	13	TRBJ2-3	CASRTQGGDTQYF	TGTGCCAGCAGAACCCAGGGAGGAGATACGCAGTATTTT
NA	NA	TRBV6-5	14	TRBJ1-5	CASSYSGGVQPQHF	TGTGCCAGCAGTTACTCCGGAGGGGTCCAGCCCCAGCATTTT
NA	TRBD1	TRBV5-1	14	TRBJ1-2	CASSLGRGTYGYTF	TGCGCCAGCAGCTTGGGCAGGGGGACCTATGGCTACACCTTC
NA	TRBD1	TRBV7-2	15	TRBJ2-3	CASSYGQGTGDTQYF	TGTGCCAGCAGCTATGGACAGGGGACAGGGGATACGCAGTATTTT
NA	NA	TRBV5-6	15	TRBJ1-5	CASSLGRGNNQPQHF	TGTGCCAGCAGCTTGGGCCGGGGGAATAATCAGCCCCAGCATTTT
NA	TRBD2	TRBV11-2	15	TRBJ2-3	CASRPTSGGADTQYF	TGTGCCAGCAGACCAACTAGCGGGGGGGCAGATACGCAGTATTTT
NA	TRBD1	TRBV18	15	TRBJ2-3	CASSRQGAKLDTQYF	TGTGCCAGCTCACGTCAGGGGGCGAAGCTCGATACGCAGTATTTT
NA	NA	TRBV5-1	14	TRBJ2-2	CASSLGQTGRELFF	TGCGCCAGCAGCTTAGGACAGACGGGAAGGGAGCTGTTTTTT
NA	NA	TRBV5-1	13	TRBJ2-2	CASSPTGPGELFF	TGCGCCAGCAGCCCAACAGGGCCCGGGGAGCTGTTTTTT
NA	TRBD1	TRBV5-1	13	TRBJ1-2	CASRSTGGHGYTF	TGCGCCAGCAGATCGACAGGGGGCCATGGCTACACCTTC
NA	TRBD1	TRBV9	15	TRBJ1-1	CASSASGGAKTEAFF	TGTGCCAGCAGCGCCTCAGGGGGCGCCAAGACTGAAGCTTTCTTT
NA	NA	TRBV16	13	TRBJ2-7	CASSQSGPYEQYF	TGTGCCAGCAGCCAATCTGGCCCGTACGAGCAGTACTTC
few	NA	TRBV5-4	13	TRBJ2-7	CASSFGRRAEQYF	TGTGCCAGCAGCTTTGGACGGAGGGCCGAGCAGTACTTC
NA	TRBD1	TRBV7-2	15	TRBJ2-7	CASSLGGTGSYEQYF	TGTGCCAGCAGCTTGGGAGGGACAGGGTCCTACGAGCAGTACTTC
NA	TRBD1	TRBV4-2	16	TRBJ2-7	CASSQADRASSYEQYF	TGTGCCAGCAGCCAAGCGGACAGGGCTAGCTCCTACGAGCAGTACTTC
NA	TRBD2	TRBV12-5	16	TRBJ2-3	CASGLGLAGETDTQYF	TGTGCTAGTGGTTTGGGTCTAGCGGGGGAGACAGATACGCAGTATTTT
NA	NA	TRBV20-1	11	TRBJ1-2	CSATDSYGYTF	TGCAGTGCCACGGACAGCTATGGCTACACCTTC
NA	NA	TRBV2	15	TRBJ1-1	CASSPPTRGDTEAFF	TGTGCCAGCAGTCCGCCGACCCGGGGAGACACTGAAGCTTTCTTT